The text below deals with one TCR beta chain. The CDR3 has 15 residues. Trimming at V came to 4 bases and at J to 3 bases, leaving 3 bases not matched to a gene. Germline V gene data show CDR1 as MNHNY and CDR2 as SVGAGI (reference sequence). The data derive from a study of T cell changes during pregnancy in multiple sclerosis. Generated by immunoSEQ multiplex PCR, the TCRdb table keeps only in-frame clones and is missing some. The sample shows tens of thousands of clones, approximately 92% of them seen only once. This TCR came from a female donor in good health, enrolled as a control in a pregnancy study. V is TRBV6-6 and J is TRBJ2-3; TRBD1 agrees at 11 bases. The sample here was peripheral blood, taken after pregnancy. The CDR3 is CASSFGQGATDTQYF. The CDR3 DNA follows: TGTGCCAGCAGTTTTGGACAGGGGGCTACAGATACGCAGTATTTT.